The sequence of this T cell receptor (beta chain) was determined in a study of blood T cell repertoires in COVID-19 (dated by TCRdb to 2018 to 2020). Concerning the study at large: The collaborator samples originated in the United States, Italy and Spain and spanned the acute and convalescent phases of COVID-19. Samples were obtained from the ongoing ImmuneRACE study (first 160 participants) and from some 1,300 subjects provided by 6 global collaborators. The repertoires were released in a freely available public database meant as a resource for research on the immune response to SARS-CoV-2. Deeply sampled blood TCRbeta repertoires from subjects exposed to, actively infected with, or recovered from COVID-19 were included in the dataset. Where available, HLA class I and class II types were obtained from metadata supplied by the sample provider rather than from assay-based typing. Nearly every sample came with metadata listing a de-identified subject ID, COVID-19 status, age in years and sex. The material from the prospective study consisted of cDNA or gDNA derived from T cells, B-cell-depleted T cells, or PBMCs. The paper as a whole reports these results and caveats: The quantity of clinical and demographic metadata differed by source and by participant and was supplied without curation.

The immunoSEQ Assay, a bias-controlled multiplex PCR, was used to amplify TCRbeta CDR3 regions from genomic DNA. In the authors' own workflow: The number of nucleated cells in each sample was estimated from the amplification of reference gene primers within the assay. To quantify the absolute abundance of each unique TCRbeta CDR3 rearrangement, sequence reads were collapsed and filtered. For each sample, productive Simpson clonality was calculated by taking the square root of Simpson's diversity index across productive rearrangements. This is the immuneACCESS table as TCRdb keeps it, with only in-frame sequences that have V and J called. A part of the clones is gone; compared with another copy, unresolved V genes explain less than half, and the rest is unexplained. The V and J calls and clone size were taken over from that table, and D and trimming were inferred from the DNA. The sample contains about 390,000 clones, around nine tenths of them found a single time. The ten largest clonotypes hold roughly a tenth of the sample.

In the prospective study, participants were 18 to 89 years old, resided in approximately 25 geographic areas of the United States, and were enrolled through a virtual design. Cohort assignment in the prospective study relied on participant-reported clinical history from a screening survey and a study questionnaire. Recovered participants in ImmuneRACE Cohort 3 were defined by two consecutive negative NP/OP PCR tests, clearance by a healthcare professional, or resolution of symptoms. Each participant in the prospective study had whole blood, serum and a nasopharyngeal or oropharyngeal swab collected by mobile phlebotomists. Additional blood draws and questionnaires over an approximately two-month period could optionally be provided by prospective study participants. Blood samples from the prospective study were shipped frozen or at room temperature prior to DNA extraction. A note on this clone: The antigen it recognizes is unknown. Per-nucleotide qualities are absent, and no much larger clonotype sits a single base away.

This receptor was obtained from a woman in her fifties or sixties who had recovered from COVID-19. Sequences were obtained from PBMCs or T cells enriched from blood (not recorded which).

This receptor carries the CDR3 CASSGLGRNSPLHF. The base sequence is TGTGCCAGCAGCGGGCTGGGGCGGAATTCACCCCTCCACTTT. The rearranged chain carries TRBV7-9 and TRBJ1-6; TRBD1 is possibly the D segment (5 matching bases). V is shortened by 5 bases, J by 7 bases, and the region joining them spans 12 bases. Including the terminal cysteine and phenylalanine, the CDR3 comprises 14 residues. Here the CDR3 DNA is all that survives: 42 bases in frame from base 1. Taken from the germline V gene (reference sequence), the CDR1 and CDR2 loops are SEHNR and FQNEAQ.